The T cell receptor beta chain under discussion was sequenced for a study of blood T cell repertoires in COVID-19. Study details: Samples taken during acute and convalescent COVID-19 were collected in the United States, Italy and Spain.

Concerning this clone itself: This CDR3 is also generated by other DNA sequences in the sample.

The V gene lost 3 bases and the J gene lost 1 base, with 7 bases spanning the gap. The CDR3 extends over 14 amino acids. Germline assignment: CDR1 SGHRS and CDR2 YFSETQ. Per the authors' pipeline: From reference gene primer amplification, estimates of nucleated cell counts were derived. Clones were sequenced by immunoSEQ multiplex PCR, and TCRdb holds only the in-frame ones, with some missing. D and trimming were read from the DNA, whereas the V and J calls and clone size are those reported in that table. The data show around 310,000 clones, around 89% seen once. The chain is built from TRBV5-1 and TRBJ2-2, with a possible D match to TRBD1 (6 bases). Source material: peripheral blood. This TCR was recovered from a woman in her sixties or seventies with acute or convalescent COVID-19. The CDR3 protein is CASSSGQNTGELFF. DNA of the CDR3: TGCGCCAGCAGCTCGGGACAGAACACCGGGGAGCTGTTTTTT.